This T cell receptor beta chain was documented in a study of blood T cell repertoires in COVID-19. Background on the study: Donors in the United States, Italy and Spain gave samples during acute or convalescent COVID-19. Sources were T cells, B-cell-depleted T cells, or PBMCs; the material itself was cDNA or gDNA.

CDR3 size: 14 residues. V was clipped by 6 bases and J by 5 bases, with 16 bases between them. Germline loops: CDR1 MNHEY, CDR2 SVGAGI. Under the authors' procedure: Scientists estimated how many nucleated cells there were by amplifying reference gene primers. Libraries were prepared by immunoSEQ multiplex PCR; TCRdb keeps only in-frame clonotypes and omits some of them. V and J calls and clone size come straight from that table; D and trimming were deduced from the DNA. The sample has some 160,000 clones; about 86% are singletons. This chain joins TRBV6-5 and TRBJ1-1, with unresolved D. The TCR was taken from a woman aged 70 to 79 with COVID-19, enrolled during active disease. The material sequenced was peripheral blood. CDR3 loop: CASSDFKGGTEAFF. As DNA, the CDR3 is TGTGCCAGCAGCGATTTTAAGGGAGGAACTGAAGCTTTCTTT.